A single TCR beta chain is shown here with its context. This sample is drawn from a study of blood T cell repertoires in COVID-19. The repertoire was sequenced with immunoSEQ multiplex PCR; TCRdb's copy has only in-frame clones and lacks some. The repertoire consists of about 50,000 clones, with over 75% occurring once and the leading ten covering around 15%. CDR3 length equals 16 residues. After removal of 6 bases from V and 6 bases from J, the junction contained 11 bases not matched to a gene. Germline CDR1 MGHRA, CDR2 YSYEKL. V and J are TRBV4-1 and TRBJ1-6; 7 bases fit TRBD1. Sequencing was performed on peripheral blood. The receptor was isolated from a man in his 70s with acute or convalescent COVID-19. The DNA for the CDR3 is TGCGCCAGCAGGGCCTTCGGACAGGTTCTTAATTCACCCCTCCACTTT. Residues: CASRAFGQVLNSPLHF.